The 10 T cell receptor beta chains below all came from one sample that was sequenced in a study of CD8+ T cells in alopecia areata. Extracted RNA was reverse transcribed, and the resulting cDNA served as sequencing template. Some clones are missing from TCRdb's copy, which holds only in-frame ones; the method was immunoSEQ multiplex PCR. Of 95,000 to 150,000 clones in the sample, approximately 47% were seen once. Sequenced input: NKG2D-low CD8+ T cells sorted from blood. These receptors were obtained from a human donor with alopecia areata.

The chain recombines TRBV27 with TRBJ2-5; D is perhaps TRBD1 (6 bases). Germline-derived CDR1 and CDR2 are MNHEY and SMNVEV (reference sequence). The CDR3 is 14 residues long. Deletions cut 1 base from V and 2 bases from J, with 8 bases between. In DNA form, the CDR3 reads TGTGCCAGCAGTTTATATCAGGGGCAAGAGACCCAGTACTTC. Amino acid sequence: CASSLYQGQETQYF.

CDR3 amino acids: CASTFSLSGELFF. The CDR3 DNA reads TGTGCCAGCACCTTCTCCCTTTCCGGGGAGCTGTTTTTT. The V call is TRBV28, the J call TRBJ2-2; no definite D call. This CDR3 region has 13 residues. Germline CDR1 and CDR2: MDHEN and SYDVKM. V was cut by 7 bases and J by 6 bases, with 12 bases left in between.

This sequence joins TRBV29-1 and TRBJ2-7, with no clear D. V lost 7 bases, J lost 6 bases, and 10 bases lay in between. CDR3 size: 10 residues. The germline CDR1 and CDR2 sequences are SQVTM and ANQGSEA. The CDR3 region is CSAFGAEQYF. CDR3 DNA: TGCAGCGCCTTTGGCGCCGAGCAGTACTTC.

In the case of this clone: The sample contains more than one DNA sequence encoding this CDR3. The chain carries TRBV6-5 and TRBJ2-5; no clear D. The CDR3 loop spans 11 amino acids. In germline, CDR1 is MNHEY, CDR2 SVGAGI. Between the trimmed V and J ends, which lost 5 bases and 0 bases, there was a span of 1 base. The CDR3 region has the DNA TGTGCCAGCAGTCACCAAGAGACCCAGTACTTC. Translated, it gives CASSHQETQYF.

There are a few counts of this clone. The chain uses TRBV29-1 and TRBJ1-1; 9 nucleotides align to TRBD1. Germline-derived CDR1 and CDR2 are SQVTM and ANQGSEA. V was clipped by 4 bases and J by 5 bases; unmatched bases: 17. The CDR3 spans 17 residues. The CDR3 DNA reads TGCAGCGTTGCGGTTTGGGACAGGGATCGTCAGGATACTGAAGCTTTCTTT. This encodes CSVAVWDRDRQDTEAFF.

This clone has only a few counts. This chain uses TRBV19 with TRBJ2-7, with D perhaps matching TRBD1 (6 bases). Germline CDR1 LNHDA, CDR2 SQIVND (reference sequence). The CDR3 spans 13 residues. V lost 5 bases and J 5 bases, leaving 13 bases between the germline ends. The CDR3 nucleotides are TGTGCCAGTAGTGTCCAGACAGGTCACGAGCAGTACTTC. Its translation is CASSVQTGHEQYF.

This clone has more than one count but fewer than ten. The V and J genes are TRBV29-1 and TRBJ2-7; D is uncertain. The CDR3 runs 13 residues. Germline CDR1 reads SQVTM; CDR2 reads ANQGSEA. Trimming pared 3 bases from V and 5 bases from J, leaving 14 bases between. CDR3 sequence (DNA): TGCAGCGTTGATGGTGATGACCGAAACGAGCAGTACTTC. It is translated as CSVDGDDRNEQYF.

The V and J genes are TRBV27 and TRBJ2-7; 14 nucleotides line up with TRBD2. J was trimmed by 6 bases and V by 5 bases; bases with no gene match: 6. Germline CDR1 reads MNHEY; CDR2 reads SMNVEV (reference sequence). CDR3 size: 15 residues. For the CDR3, the DNA is TGTGCCAGCAGTCTTATTGGACTAGCGGGGGGCGAGCAGTACTTC. Translation gives CASSLIGLAGGEQYF.

This chain links TRBV5-1 with TRBJ2-5, with 7 bases fitting TRBD1. Germline V gene lookup returns CDR1 SGHRS and CDR2 YFSETQ. There are 13 residues in the CDR3. V lost 0 bases to trimming and J lost 5 bases; unmatched junction nucleotides: 1. The chain's CDR3 is CASSLEGAETQYF. DNA of the CDR3: TGCGCCAGCAGCTTGGAGGGGGCTGAGACCCAGTACTTC.

The rearrangement joins TRBV4-1 to TRBJ2-7, with 8 nucleotides matching TRBD2. The CDR3 length is 15 residues. The ends lost 4 bases at V and 5 bases at J; junction bases unmatched: 10. Per the germline V gene, CDR1 is MGHRA and CDR2 is YSYEKL. This chain's CDR3 is CASSPEPGGGHEQYF. DNA for the CDR3: TGCGCCAGCAGCCCCGAACCGGGGGGGGGCCACGAGCAGTACTTC.